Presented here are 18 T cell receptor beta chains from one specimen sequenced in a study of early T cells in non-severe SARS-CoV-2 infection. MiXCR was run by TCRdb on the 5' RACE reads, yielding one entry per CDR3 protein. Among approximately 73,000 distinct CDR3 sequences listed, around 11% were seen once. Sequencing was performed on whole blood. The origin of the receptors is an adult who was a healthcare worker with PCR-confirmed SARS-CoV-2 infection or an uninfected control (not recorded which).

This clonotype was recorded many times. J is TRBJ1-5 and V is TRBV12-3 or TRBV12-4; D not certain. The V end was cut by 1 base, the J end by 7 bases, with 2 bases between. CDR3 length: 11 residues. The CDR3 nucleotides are TGTGCCAGCAGTTTAGGGCAGCCCCAGCATTTT. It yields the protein CASSLGQPQHF.

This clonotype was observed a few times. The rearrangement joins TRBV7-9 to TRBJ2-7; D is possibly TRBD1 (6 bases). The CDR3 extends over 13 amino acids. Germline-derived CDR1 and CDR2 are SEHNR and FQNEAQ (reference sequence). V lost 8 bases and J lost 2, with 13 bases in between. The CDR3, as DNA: TGTGCCAGCGCCCGGACAGAGGCCTACGAGCAGTACTTC. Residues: CASARTEAYEQYF. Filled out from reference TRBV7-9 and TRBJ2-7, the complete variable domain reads DTGVSQNPRHKITKRGQNVTFRCDPISEHNRLYWYRQTLGQGPEFLTYFQNEAQLEKSRLLSDRFSAERPKGSFSTLEIQRTEQGDSAMYLCASARTEAYEQYFGPGTRLTVT.

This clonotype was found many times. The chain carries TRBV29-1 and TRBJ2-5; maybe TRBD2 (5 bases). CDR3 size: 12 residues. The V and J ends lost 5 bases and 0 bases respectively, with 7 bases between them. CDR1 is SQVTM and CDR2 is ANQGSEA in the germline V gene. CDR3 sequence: CSVFGNQETQYF. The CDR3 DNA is TGCAGCGTTTTCGGGAACCAAGAGACCCAGTACTTC.

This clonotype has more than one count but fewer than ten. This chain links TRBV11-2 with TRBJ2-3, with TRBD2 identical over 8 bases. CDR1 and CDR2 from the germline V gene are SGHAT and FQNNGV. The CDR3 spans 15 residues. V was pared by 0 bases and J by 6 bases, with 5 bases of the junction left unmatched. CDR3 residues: CASSLDLAGHDTQYF. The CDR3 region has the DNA TGTGCCAGCAGCTTAGATCTAGCGGGCCACGATACGCAGTATTTT.

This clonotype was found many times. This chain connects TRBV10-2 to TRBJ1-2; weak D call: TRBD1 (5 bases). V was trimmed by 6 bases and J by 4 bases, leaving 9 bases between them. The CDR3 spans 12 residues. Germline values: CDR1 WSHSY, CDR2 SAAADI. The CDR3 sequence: CASRGGSYGYTF. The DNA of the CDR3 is TGCGCCAGCAGGGGGGGATCCTATGGCTACACCTTC.

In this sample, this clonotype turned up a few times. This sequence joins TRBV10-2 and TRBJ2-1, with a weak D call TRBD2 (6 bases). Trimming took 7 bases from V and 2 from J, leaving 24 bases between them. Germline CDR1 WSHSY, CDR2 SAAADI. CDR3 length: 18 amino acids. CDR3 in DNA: TGCGCCAGCATTTATTCAATCCAATCGGAGGGACCCTACAATGAGCAGTTCTTC. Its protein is CASIYSIQSEGPYNEQFF.

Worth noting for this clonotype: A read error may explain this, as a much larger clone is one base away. The CDR3 nucleotides are TGTGCCAGCAGCCTCCAGGCCGGGACCACAAATGTGCAGTTCTTC. Translating gives CASSLQAGTTNVQFF. V gene TRBV7-2 combines with J gene TRBJ2-1, with D tentatively TRBD1 or TRBD2 (5 bases each). Germline V gene data show CDR1 as SGHTA and CDR2 as FQGNSA. CDR3 length: 15 amino acids.

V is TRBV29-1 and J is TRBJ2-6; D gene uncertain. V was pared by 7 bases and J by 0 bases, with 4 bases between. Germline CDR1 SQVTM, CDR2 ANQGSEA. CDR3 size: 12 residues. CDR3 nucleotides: TGCAGCGCCAACTCTGGGGCCAACGTCCTGACTTTC. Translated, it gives CSANSGANVLTF.

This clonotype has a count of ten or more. The CDR3 nucleotides are TGCAGTGCTAGGTCTAGCGGAGCGGGGATCAAGCAGTTCTTC. Encoded protein: CSARSSGAGIKQFF. V usage is TRBV20-1 and J usage is TRBJ2-1; the match to TRBD2 covers 7 bases. Germline V lookup: CDR1 DFQATT, CDR2 SNEGSKA (reference sequence). Trimming took 3 bases from V and 11 from J; bases not matched to a gene: 13. The CDR3 is 14 amino acids.

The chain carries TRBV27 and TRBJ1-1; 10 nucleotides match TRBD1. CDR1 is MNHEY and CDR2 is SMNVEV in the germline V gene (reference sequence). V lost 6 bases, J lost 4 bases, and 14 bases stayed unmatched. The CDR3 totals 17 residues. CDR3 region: CASSPTGGERVGTEAFF. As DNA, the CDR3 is TGTGCCAGCAGCCCGACAGGGGGCGAGAGGGTAGGCACTGAAGCTTTCTTT.

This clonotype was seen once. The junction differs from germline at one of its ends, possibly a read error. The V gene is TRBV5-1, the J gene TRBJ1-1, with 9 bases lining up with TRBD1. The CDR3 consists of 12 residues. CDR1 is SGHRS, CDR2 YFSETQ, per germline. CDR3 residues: CTSGTGPTEAFF. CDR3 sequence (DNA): TGCACCAGCGGGACAGGGCCCACTGAAGCTTTCTTT.

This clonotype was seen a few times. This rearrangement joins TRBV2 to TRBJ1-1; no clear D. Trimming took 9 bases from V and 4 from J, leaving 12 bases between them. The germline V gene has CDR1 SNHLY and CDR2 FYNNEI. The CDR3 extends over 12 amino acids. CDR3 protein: CASSHTLTEAFF. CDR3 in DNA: TGTGCCAGTTCCCACACTCTCACTGAAGCTTTCTTT.

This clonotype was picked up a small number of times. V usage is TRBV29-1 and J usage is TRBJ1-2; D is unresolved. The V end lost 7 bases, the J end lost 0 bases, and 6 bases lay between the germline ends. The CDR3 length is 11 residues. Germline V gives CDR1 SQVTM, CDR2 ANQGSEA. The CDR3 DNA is TGCAGCGCCATAGCTAACTATGGCTACACCTTC. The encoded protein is CSAIANYGYTF.

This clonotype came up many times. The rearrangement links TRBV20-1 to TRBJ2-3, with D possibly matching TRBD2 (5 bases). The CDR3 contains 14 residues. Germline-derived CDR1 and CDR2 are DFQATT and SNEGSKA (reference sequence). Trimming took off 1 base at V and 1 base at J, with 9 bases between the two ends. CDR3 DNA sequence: TGCAGTGCTAGAGCGGACGGGGGCACAGATACGCAGTATTTT. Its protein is CSARADGGTDTQYF.

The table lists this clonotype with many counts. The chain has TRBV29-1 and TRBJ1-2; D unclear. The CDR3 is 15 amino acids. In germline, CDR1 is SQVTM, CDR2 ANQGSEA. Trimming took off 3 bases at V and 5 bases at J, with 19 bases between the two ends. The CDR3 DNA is TGCAGCGTTGAGAGATATCGCAAAGTGAATTATGGCTACACCTTC. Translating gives CSVERYRKVNYGYTF.

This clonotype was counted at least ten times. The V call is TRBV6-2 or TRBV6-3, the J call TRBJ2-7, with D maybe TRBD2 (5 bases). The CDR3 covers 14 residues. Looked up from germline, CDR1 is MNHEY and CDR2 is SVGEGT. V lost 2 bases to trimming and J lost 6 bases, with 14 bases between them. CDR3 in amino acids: CASSYQSTGVEQYF. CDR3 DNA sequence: TGTGCCAGCAGTTACCAATCAACCGGGGTCGAGCAGTACTTC.

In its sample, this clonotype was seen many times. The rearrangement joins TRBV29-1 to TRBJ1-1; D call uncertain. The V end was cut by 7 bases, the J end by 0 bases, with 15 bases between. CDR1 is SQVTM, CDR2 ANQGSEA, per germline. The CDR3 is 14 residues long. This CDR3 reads CSAQHRQMNTEAFF. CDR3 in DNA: TGCAGCGCCCAACATCGGCAGATGAACACTGAAGCTTTCTTT.

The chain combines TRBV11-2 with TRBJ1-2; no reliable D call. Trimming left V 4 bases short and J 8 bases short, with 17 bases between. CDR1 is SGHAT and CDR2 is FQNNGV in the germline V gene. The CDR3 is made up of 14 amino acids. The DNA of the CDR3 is TGTGCCAGCAGCTCCATCCTGGGTGGAGGAGGCTACACCTTC. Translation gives CASSSILGGGGYTF.